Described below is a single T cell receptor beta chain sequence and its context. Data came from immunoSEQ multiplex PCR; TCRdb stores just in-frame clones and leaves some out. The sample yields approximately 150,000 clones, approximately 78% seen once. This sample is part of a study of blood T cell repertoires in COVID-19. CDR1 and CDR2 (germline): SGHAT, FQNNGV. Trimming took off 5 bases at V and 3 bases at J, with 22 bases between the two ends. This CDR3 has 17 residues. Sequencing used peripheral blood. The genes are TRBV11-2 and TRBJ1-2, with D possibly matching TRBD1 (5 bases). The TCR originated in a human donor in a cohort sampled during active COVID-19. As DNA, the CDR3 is TGTGCCAGCAGCCAGCTTTTTCAGGGCATCGGAGACTATGGCTACACCTTC. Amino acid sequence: CASSQLFQGIGDYGYTF.